This T cell receptor beta chain originates from a study of T cell responses to AZD1222 COVID-19 vaccine. About the study: The analysis combined second doses at about 4 or about 12 weeks.

Measured with immunoSEQ multiplex PCR; TCRdb has only the in-frame clones, and not every one. The data hold some 110,000 clones, with about 88% observed a single time. Points on this clone: As yet, its antigen is unknown.

The CDR3 totals 16 residues. Study-level findings and limits: Nearly half of spike-specific TCRs reportedly target variant regions that are unmutated in the B.1.351 and B.1.1.7 variants. Following two doses of AZD1222, Spike-specific TCR breadth and depth rose. Most donors were white British, females outnumbered males, and clonal diversity was possibly underestimated.

The V and J genes are TRBV21-1 and TRBJ1-1. TRBV21-1 is an annotated pseudogene. The sequencing used peripheral blood, collected on day 0 of AZD1222 vaccination. The TCR was taken from an adult in good health. The CDR3 protein is CASSDSTGTMNTEAFF. CDR3 sequence (DNA): TGTGCCAGCAGCGATTCGACCGGGACTATGAACACTGAAGCTTTCTTT.